This record covers a single TCR beta chain. The antigen is unknown. Uncontrolled infection, other autoimmune disease, pregnancy or lactation disqualified patients from enrolment. These data come from a study of T cells in Graves' hyperthyroidism and ophthalmopathy. From RNA transcripts, TCR beta CDR3 regions were amplified. An initial round of RT-PCR targeting the TCR CDR3 relied on the HTBI primer set. TCRdb fed the multiplex PCR reads into MiXCR, producing one record per CDR3 protein. The sample contains hundreds of thousands of distinct CDR3 sequences, 38% of which appear only once. Findings and limits, study-wide: Expanded thyroid clonotypes (above 0.001) were mostly also found in blood.

Trimming shortened V by 6 bases and J by 7 bases, and 22 bases separated the two germline ends. The germline CDR1 and CDR2 sequences are SNHLY and FYNNEI. There are 15 residues in the CDR3. Input material: blood. This TCR came from a man younger than 35 with Graves' hyperthyroidism. This chain links TRBV2 with TRBJ2-7, with a tentative D call TRBD2 (6 bases). CDR3 bases: TGTGCCAGCAGCTGGGGGGTCCCCCCTTCGGATGAGCAGTACTTC. This sequence encodes CASSWGVPPSDEQYF.